The 26 T cell receptor beta chains reported below all come from one sample, sequenced in a study of OX40 agonist ivuxolimab in advanced cancers. TCRdb's copy holds only in-frame clones and misses some; the assay was immunoSEQ multiplex PCR. The profile covers more than 80,000 clones, with 75% to 95% appearing a single time and approximately 1.5% taken by the ten largest. The sample in question was CD4+ or CD8+ T cells sorted from blood, obtained in a trial of the OX40 agonist ivuxolimab. These receptors came from an adult with an advanced solid tumor such as melanoma, head and neck, liver or kidney cancer.

The chain's CDR3 is CASSIRGRTEAFF. The CDR3 coding sequence is TGTGCCAGTAGTATCCGGGGAAGGACTGAAGCTTTCTTT. V is TRBV19 and J is TRBJ1-1, with D uncertain. From germline, CDR1 is LNHDA and CDR2 SQIVND (reference sequence). The CDR3 sequence is 13 residues long. V was shortened by 3 bases and J by 5 bases, with 10 bases between the two germline ends. Full variable domain (remainder filled in from reference TRBV19 and TRBJ1-1): DGGITQSPKYLFRKEGQNVTLSCEQNLNHDAMYWYRQDPGQGLRLIYYSQIVNDFQKGDIAEGYSVSREKKESFPLTVTSAQKNPTAFYLCASSIRGRTEAFFGQGTRLTVV.

V is TRBV13 and J is TRBJ2-7, with a possible D match to TRBD1 (6 bases). V lost 0 bases, J lost 5 bases, and 11 bases lay in between. The germline gives CDR1 PRHDT, CDR2 FYEKMQ (reference sequence). This CDR3 contains 14 residues. CDR3 coding DNA: TGTGCCAGCAGCTTAGGGGGGGCGGGCCACGAGCAGTACTTC. It codes for CASSLGGAGHEQYF.

The chain has TRBV28 and TRBJ1-5; D remains ambiguous. V shed 5 bases and J shed 4 bases, with 18 bases lying between them. Germline loops: CDR1 MDHEN, CDR2 SYDVKM. The CDR3 has 16 amino acids. CDR3 bases: TGTGCCAGCAGTCTTCTTGAAGGACGGAAGAATCAGCCCCAGCATTTT. As protein: CASSLLEGRKNQPQHF.

The CDR3 DNA sequence: TGTGCCAGCACCTCTAGGCACTCCTATGGCTACACCTTC. Its translation is CASTSRHSYGYTF. The V gene is TRBV6-5, the J gene TRBJ1-2, with unresolved D. The V end lost 7 bases, the J end lost 4 bases, and 13 bases lay between the germline ends. CDR3 length: 13 amino acids. In germline, CDR1 is MNHEY, CDR2 SVGAGI.

The chain combines TRBV28 with TRBJ2-7; D is unclear. Trimming took off 7 bases at V and 2 bases at J, with 12 bases between the two ends. Looked up from germline, CDR1 is MDHEN and CDR2 is SYDVKM. The CDR3 has 13 residues. The CDR3 here is CASTLGRTYEQYF. CDR3 bases: TGTGCCAGCACCCTTGGCCGAACCTACGAGCAGTACTTC.

The chain carries TRBV10-3 and TRBJ2-2, with 11 bases lining up with TRBD2. V trimming: 4 bases; J trimming: 1 base; junction bases outside the gene matches: 2. The CDR3 runs 16 residues. Germline V CDR1 and CDR2: ENHRY, SYGVKD. The DNA of the CDR3 is TGTGCCATCAGTGCCGGGACTAGCGGGAACACCGGGGAGCTGTTTTTT. It specifies CAISAGTSGNTGELFF.

The chain has TRBV6-6 and TRBJ1-2; a weak D match, TRBD1 (5 bases). Trimming cost V 6 bases and J 6 bases, with 14 bases left between them. This CDR3 comprises 13 residues. The germline V gene encodes CDR1 MNHNY and CDR2 SVGAGI (reference sequence). CDR3 residues: CASRGGTWDGYTF. The CDR3 DNA is TGTGCCAGCAGAGGCGGGACTTGGGATGGCTACACCTTC.

The chain has TRBV6-5 and TRBJ1-1, with D hard to call. The CDR3 loop spans 14 amino acids. CDR1 MNHEY and CDR2 SVGAGI come from the germline V gene. V was clipped by 6 bases and J by 3 bases, with 14 bases between them. CDR3 protein: CASRTNGRHTEAFF. CDR3 nucleotide sequence: TGTGCCAGCAGGACCAACGGCAGGCACACTGAAGCTTTCTTT.

J is TRBJ2-1 and V is TRBV28; 12 nucleotides line up with TRBD2. CDR3 length equals 14 residues. V lost 6 bases and J lost 8; bases outside the gene matches: 5. From germline, CDR1 is MDHEN and CDR2 SYDVKM. The CDR3 DNA reads TGTGCCAGCAGACTGACTAGCGGGAGCTATGAGCAGTTCTTC. This translates into CASRLTSGSYEQFF.

The chain joins TRBV21-1 to TRBJ2-7; the table's D call of TRBD1 was not tested on the DNA. TRBV21-1 is annotated as a pseudogene. CDR3 length: 16 amino acids. CDR3 sequence reads: CASSPAGTPSSYEQYF. Here the CDR3 DNA reads TGTGCCAGCAGTCCCGCCGGGACACCGAGCTCCTACGAGCAGTACTTC.

The chain employs TRBV18 and TRBJ1-2; TRBD1 aligns across 11 bases. CDR3 length: 16 amino acids. Germline lookup yields CDR1 KGHSH and CDR2 LQKENI. The J segment lost 7 bases and the V segment lost 0 bases, leaving 7 bases of the junction unmatched. CDR3 region: CASSPPRGQGDSGYTF. For the CDR3, the DNA is TGTGCCAGCTCACCACCAAGGGGACAGGGGGATAGTGGCTACACCTTC.

This chain joins TRBV4-2 and TRBJ1-4; TRBD1 aligns across 8 bases. Unmatched junction bases numbered 2, after V lost 4 bases and J lost 4 bases. Germline assignment: CDR1 LGHNA and CDR2 YNFKEQ. The CDR3 is 14 residues long. The DNA for the CDR3 is TGTGCCAGCAGCCCGGGACAGGTTAATGAAAAACTGTTTTTT. As protein: CASSPGQVNEKLFF.

Of note for this clone: The same CDR3 can be traced to other DNA sequences in this sample. The V gene is TRBV5-1, the J gene TRBJ2-5, with D possibly being TRBD1 (5 bases). Trimming shortened V by 2 bases and J by 1 base, and 6 bases separated the two germline ends. Looked up from germline, CDR1 is SGHRS and CDR2 is YFSETQ. CDR3 size: 13 residues. CDR3 sequence: CASSLGVQETQYF. The CDR3 DNA sequence: TGCGCCAGCAGCTTAGGGGTCCAAGAGACCCAGTACTTC. The full variable domain, in which reference TRBV5-1 and TRBJ2-5 provide the parts outside the CDR3, is KAGVTQTPRYLIKTRGQQVTLSCSPISGHRSVSWYQQTPGQGLQFLFEYFSETQRNKGNFPGRFSGRQFSNSRSEMNVSTLELGDSALYLCASSLGVQETQYFGPGTRLLVL.

This chain joins TRBV5-1 and TRBJ1-5; 7 positions match TRBD1. CDR3 size: 13 residues. Unmatched junction bases numbered 0, after V lost 2 bases and J lost 4 bases. Germline CDR1 and CDR2: SGHRS and YFSETQ. The CDR3 bases are TGCGCCAGCAGCTTACAGGGGAATCAGCCCCAGCATTTT. This codes for CASSLQGNQPQHF.

The V and J genes are TRBV5-1 and TRBJ2-7; 9 positions match TRBD1. In germline, CDR1 is SGHRS, CDR2 YFSETQ. J gave up 1 base and V 0 bases, and 2 bases lay outside the gene matches. The CDR3 length is 15 residues. For the CDR3, the DNA is TGCGCCAGCAGCTTGGACGGGACAGGGTCCTACGAGCAGTACTTC. Its protein is CASSLDGTGSYEQYF.

This chain uses TRBV5-1 with TRBJ2-1; tentative D call: TRBD1 (6 bases). CDR3 length: 17 residues. Per the germline V gene, CDR1 is SGHRS and CDR2 is YFSETQ. Deletions cut 7 bases from V and 1 base from J, with 21 bases between. The CDR3 sequence: CASRPTGTVLSYNEQFF. The CDR3 bases are TGCGCCAGCCGCCCAACAGGGACCGTTCTTTCCTACAATGAGCAGTTCTTC.

The V gene is TRBV30, the J gene TRBJ1-2, with D tentatively TRBD1 (6 bases). The ends were cut back, 1 base at V and 4 bases at J, with 19 bases in the middle. This CDR3 is built from 16 residues. Germline V lookup: CDR1 GTSNPN, CDR2 SVGIG (reference sequence). The CDR3 loop is CAWSARTEKGFYGYTF. In DNA form, the CDR3 reads TGTGCCTGGAGTGCCCGGACAGAGAAGGGATTCTATGGCTACACCTTC.

The chain recombines TRBV28 with TRBJ2-1, with 13 bases lining up with TRBD2. Per germline, CDR1 MDHEN and CDR2 SYDVKM. This CDR3 is 15 amino acids long. The V gene end was trimmed by 6 bases and the J gene end by 4 bases; junction bases not matched to a gene: 3. CDR3 bases: TGTGCCAGCAGACGGACTAGCGGGAGTTACAATGAGCAGTTCTTC. Its translation: CASRRTSGSYNEQFF.

The V call is TRBV9, the J call TRBJ1-2; D is possibly TRBD1 (5 bases). This CDR3 contains 15 residues. Trimming pared 1 base from V and 3 bases from J, leaving 13 bases between. Germline V gene lookup returns CDR1 SGDLS and CDR2 YYNGEE. The CDR3: CASSVQGGVYYGYTF. CDR3 DNA: TGTGCCAGCAGCGTACAGGGAGGGGTTTACTATGGCTACACCTTC.

The chain combines TRBV7-2 with TRBJ2-7; D may match TRBD1 or TRBD2 (5 bases each). CDR3 length: 14 amino acids. V dropped 5 bases and J dropped 2 bases, with 13 bases sitting between them. Germline V gene sequence: CDR1 SGHTA, CDR2 FQGNSA. CDR3 DNA sequence: TGTGCCAGCAGCCCGGGGCCGGGAACCTACGAGCAGTACTTC. Its translation is CASSPGPGTYEQYF.

This clone has only one observation. The CDR3 DNA reads as TGTGCCAGCACAAGTCCGGGACAGGGAAACACCATATATTTT. Translation: CASTSPGQGNTIYF. This rearrangement joins TRBV28 to TRBJ1-3; 7 nucleotides match TRBD1. V dropped 7 bases and J dropped 4; count of bases not matched to a gene: 7. Germline-derived CDR1 and CDR2 are MDHEN and SYDVKM. This CDR3 region has 14 residues.

This chain joins TRBV2 and TRBJ2-3; the D gene is possibly TRBD2 (5 bases). This CDR3 contains 14 residues. Germline CDR1 SNHLY, CDR2 FYNNEI. Trimming shortened V by 5 bases and J by 0 bases, and 9 bases separated the two germline ends. The CDR3, as DNA: TGTGCCAGCAGTATGACGGGGAGCACAGATACGCAGTATTTT. As protein: CASSMTGSTDTQYF.

The chain couples TRBV6-1 to TRBJ2-1; TRBD2 is a possible D gene (5 bases). V was cut by 10 bases and J by 3 bases, with 10 bases left in between. The CDR3 length is 12 residues. CDR1 and CDR2 (germline): MNHNS, SASEGT. The CDR3 here is CATRADYNEQFF. The DNA for the CDR3 is TGTGCCACCCGAGCGGACTACAATGAGCAGTTCTTC.

This clone was found once. This chain joins TRBV4-2 and TRBJ2-5; 13 positions match TRBD2. The CDR3 sequence is 16 residues long. The V and J ends lost 5 bases and 1 base, in that order; junction bases with no gene match: 4. Germline V gene data show CDR1 as LGHNA and CDR2 as YNFKEQ. The chain's CDR3 is CASSKGTSGTQETQYF. The CDR3 DNA follows: TGTGCCAGCAGCAAAGGGACTAGCGGGACCCAAGAGACCCAGTACTTC.

The table lists this clone with a count of one. The rearrangement uses TRBV13 and TRBJ2-7, with 7 bases fitting TRBD2. The CDR3 spans 15 residues. With V trimmed by 5 bases and J by 7 bases, 14 bases remained unmatched. Germline CDR1 and CDR2: PRHDT and FYEKMQ (reference sequence). CDR3 sequence reads: CASSLSMGGPGEQYF. CDR3 coding DNA: TGTGCCAGCAGCCTCAGCATGGGAGGGCCGGGGGAGCAGTACTTC.

The genes are TRBV18 and TRBJ2-6; D is ambiguous. CDR1 and CDR2 (germline): KGHSH, LQKENI. The CDR3 is 17 amino acids. Trimming left V 6 bases short and J 0 bases short, with 15 bases between. The DNA for the CDR3 is TGTGCCAGCTCCCCTTCTGGCCGCGGCTCTGGGGCCAACGTCCTGACTTTC. Translating it yields CASSPSGRGSGANVLTF.